This T cell receptor beta chain is from a study of T cell responses to AZD1222 COVID-19 vaccine. Study-level points and caveats: Seropositive status at baseline applied to only 5 to 7 AZD1222 recipients. The donors showed a predominance of white British ancestry and of females, with possible underestimation of clonal diversity. Epitopes outside B.1.351 and B.1.1.7 mutated regions reportedly drew nearly half of spike TCRs. Two AZD1222 doses significantly raised spike-specific TCR breadth and depth over controls.

Turning to this clone: Its antigen remains unidentified.

V was trimmed by 5 bases and J by 6 bases, leaving 10 bases between them. There are 12 residues in the CDR3. Looked up from germline, CDR1 is SGHTA and CDR2 is FQGNSA. Only in-frame clones appear in the TCRdb table, and some are missing; sequencing was by immunoSEQ multiplex PCR. The sample carries 140,000 to 150,000 clones, 75% to 95% recorded once. This chain links TRBV7-2 with TRBJ1-1; D not certain. This receptor was identified in an adult who received the MenACWY meningococcal vaccine as a control. The sample here was peripheral blood, taken 28 days after the second dose of the MenACWY control vaccine. This CDR3 is CASSRLGSEAFF. The CDR3 DNA follows: TGTGCCAGCAGCAGACTCGGATCTGAAGCTTTCTTT.